The entry below gives a single T cell receptor (beta chain) sequence along with its context. The source of the sample is a study of blood T cells in healthy people across ages. Each sample used at least 7 million PBMCs. The CDR3 contains 13 residues. V lost 4 bases, J lost 5 bases, and 11 bases lay in between. Germline V CDR1 and CDR2: SGHDN, FVKESK. For the second PCR, which ran for 7 to 11 cycles, a sample-barcoded 5' primer and a J-beta primer mix were used. Each cDNA molecule was tagged by a template-switch adaptor that had 12 random nucleotides. TCRdb reprocessed the 5' RACE reads via MiXCR and lists one record per CDR3 protein. The sample carries hundreds of thousands of distinct CDR3 sequences, around half recorded once.

The V gene is TRBV14, the J gene TRBJ1-1; D remains ambiguous. This sequence originates from a woman aged 55-69 years in good health. Sample: blood. The CDR3, as DNA: TGTGCCAGCAGCCGGGAAGTCGGTACTGAAGCTTTCTTT. This encodes CASSREVGTEAFF.